The present T cell receptor (beta chain) was sequenced within a study of cytomegalovirus exposure and HLA in healthy donors (dated 2017 in TCRdb). Turning to the overall study: In an earlier analysis of several hundred of the donors, around 300 Gb of sequence data and 100 million or so unique TCR beta sequences from about 179 million T cells were reported. An early release that covered about 600 HLA-typed donors contained approximately 300 gigabases of sequencing data and tens of millions of unique TCR sequences. The genetic ancestry cluster associated with self-reported Caucasian donors included about 84% of the approximately 400 genotyped donors. The study aimed to test whether cataloging public T cell receptors could reveal signatures of past pathogen exposure. Using immunosequencing, the study profiled T cell repertoires from around 670 subjects and related those repertoires to cytomegalovirus serostatus. In addition to the first cohort of around 670 subjects, a separate validation cohort of approximately 130 different subjects was used. The study combined high-throughput TCR immunosequencing, statistical association of individual TCRs with disease status, and machine learning to predict cytomegalovirus infection status. To study patterns of TCR occurrence, a later analysis re-analyzed previously published TCR beta repertoires from just over 650 donors and added high-resolution HLA genotyping. Rather than using new phenotypic data, the later analysis identified candidate immune exposures from TCR beta sequences and from how often those sequences occurred across donors. In an earlier analysis of several hundred of the donors, high-throughput TCR beta sequencing was used to judge whether each TCR beta V gene segment behaved as functional or pseudogenic. Donor age, sex, ethnicity and CMV serostatus were compiled alongside the repertoire data. In a later genetic analysis, genome-wide SNP genotypes for about 65% of the roughly 700 donors were used, and that subset was treated as a discovery cohort. All discovery cohort repertoires had been generated using a single sequencing platform. HLA typing included class I and class II loci at four-digit resolution. The number of typed donors differed by locus: about 620-630 for A, B, C, DRB1 and DQB1; approximately 520 for DQA1; approximately 600 for DPA1; and some 450 for DPB1. Because of strong linkage in the cohort, a few DR-DQ haplotypes were treated as single units for association and clustering. On average, 235,054 unique TCR beta nucleotide sequences were sequenced per donor among 398 genotyped donors of the cohort, with roughly 18% of those sequences being non-productive. Overall study outcomes, separate from this receptor: The 87-base-pair reads could not distinguish some IMGT-functional V segments, including TRBV6-2 and TRBV6-3, so those segments were excluded. A later genetic analysis associated a missense DCLRE1C variant with V-gene and J-gene trimming of TCR beta chains, and an independent cohort replicated the association. The classifier was reported to diagnose cytomegalovirus status with high specificity and sensitivity in both the original and validation cohorts. A total of about 180 TCR beta chains were listed by the study as associated with cytomegalovirus. Immune exposure information for the cohort was limited to CMV serostatus. Correlated functional status among segregating V segments might reflect linkage disequilibrium, but an unknown experimental factor could not be ruled out. The authors suggested that the approach could potentially be extended to other disease states and immunological phenotypes. A later genetic analysis reported fewer N-insertions in productive TCRs among donors in an Asian-associated ancestry cluster than the roughly 700-donor mean. The cohort was sequenced for TCR beta chains only, and without alpha or paired-chain data the features that could be detected were limited. Because counts were too low, 15 to 20 rarely observed V segments, including chromosome 9 orphons, were left out of the earlier analysis of roughly 600 of the donors. A cluster of highly shared sequence variants was judged likely to represent a technical artifact of the sequencing pipeline. In an earlier analysis of some 540 of the donors, most TCR beta V segments appeared in productive rearrangements about 87% or about 30% of the time, broadly matching IMGT annotations. While some public TCRs were present in many individuals, most TCR sequences turned up only very rarely across donors. When HLA alleles, especially DR and DQ, strongly co-occurred, attributing TCR associations to individual alleles was difficult. In a later analysis, the rate of TCR association differed among HLA loci, with DRB1 alleles having the most associated TCRs and HLA-C alleles having the fewest. Several of the top co-occurrence clusters appeared to be linked to parvovirus B19, influenza, CMV and Epstein-Barr virus, according to a later analysis. In a later analysis, some 18,000 TCR beta sequences were associated with specific HLA alleles at a false discovery rate of 0.05. A further reported finding was that TCR beta sequences accurately predicted the HLA-A and HLA-B alleles for most subjects in the first cohort. HLA typing was unavailable for some donors at each locus, so association tests used only the typed subset. In vitro tests confirmed that a few of the cytomegalovirus-associated TCR beta chains recognize cytomegalovirus antigens. The presence/absence analyses assumed that sequencing depth was roughly uniform across donors, and that assumption may not be true. A later analysis found that HLA-associated TCR beta chains were more clonally expanded and had lower generation probabilities than equally common non-associated chains. In a later analysis, most CMV-associated TCR beta chains were found to appear HLA-restricted, with HLA associations seemingly driven largely by CMV exposure.

The germline V gene sets CDR1 to MNHNS and CDR2 to SASEGT. V is shortened by 2 bases, J by 2 bases, and the region joining them spans 10 bases. The CDR3 starts with the cysteine, ends with the phenylalanine, and has 15 residues. The only DNA kept is the CDR3, 45 bases in frame from the first base. The cohort consisted of approximately 690 healthy bone marrow donors. All cohort members were sampled while nominally healthy, although unrecorded immune exposures were likely present. The donor was CMV seronegative and belonged to the group of 350 to 400 seronegative cohort members. Every donor gave a peripheral blood sample, and the peripheral blood mononuclear cells from that sample were used for TCR beta sequencing. Genomic DNA was extracted from the blood cell samples with the Qiagen DNeasy Blood Extraction Kit. As concerns this clone: Its antigen is still unknown. No base-level quality is on record; no much larger clone is a single base apart.

Library preparation used the immunoSEQ multiplex PCR assay. For the multiplex PCR, a mixture combining 60 forward primers for TCR Vbeta segments and 13 reverse primers for TCR Jbeta segments was used. The CDR3 region of rearranged TCR beta genes was amplified from genomic DNA by a multiplex PCR assay. The amplified TCR beta libraries were sequenced on the Illumina HiSeq System as 87-base-pair reads. In the source study's methods: A later analysis tallied 75 million to 95 million unique TCR beta chains across the 666 repertoires, and approximately 12 million of those chains were shared by two or more donors. Raw reads were error-corrected and collapsed into unique sequences by a nearest-neighbor algorithm in which closely related sequences were merged to remove PCR and sequencing errors. V, D and J gene segments were assigned by aligning CDR3 sequences to IMGT reference sequences. For a sequence to be retained, a match of at least six nucleotides was required to both a V gene segment and a J gene segment. Rearrangements were called productive when the CDR3 lacked stop codons and stayed in frame with V and J; all others were non-productive. Following IMGT convention, CDR3 was defined as the stretch from the second conserved V-encoded cysteine up to the conserved J-encoded phenylalanine. Sequences without an unambiguous match to a single V gene segment were excluded from the earlier analysis of several hundred of the donors. In an earlier analysis of several hundred of the donors, a V segment was called functional when productive rearrangements were above 56.7%, and segregating when the standard deviation between donors exceeded 5%. A statistical classification framework was built to diagnose cytomegalovirus status from the catalog of TCR beta chain sequences. In a later analysis, V and J genes were assigned by comparing TCR nucleotide sequences against IMGT/GENE-DB human TR gene sequences. A later analysis assigned CDR3 sequences and most-parsimonious VDJ recombination scenarios with the TCRdist pipeline. In a later analysis, every TCR beta chain was defined by the combination of its CDR3 amino acid sequence and its V-gene family, and reads without a unique V-gene family were dropped. To address suspected cross-contamination and a sequencing artifact, a later analysis removed 592 highly shared, low-generation-probability nucleotide sequences. For each public chain, a later analysis derived a clonal expansion index from normalized ranks of inferred template counts within each repertoire. Generation probabilities in a later analysis came from a VDJ recombination model fitted to out-of-frame rearrangements, and those results were checked against IGoR. A later analysis scored TCR-TCR, TCR-HLA and TCR-CMV co-occurrence with hypergeometric tests, applying a repertoire-size bias correction to TCR pairs. A later analysis estimated false discovery rates by permuting HLA or CMV assignments 20 times. In a later analysis, co-occurring TCRs were grouped using DBSCAN, with TCRdist sequence similarity added in when clustering inside HLA-allele-positive subsets. Repertoires with fewer than 30,000 or more than 120,000 public chains, plus five repertoires with anomalous nucleotide sharing, were excluded from co-occurrence clustering. This is the immuneACCESS table as TCRdb keeps it, with only in-frame sequences that have V and J called. A part of the clones is gone; compared with another copy, unresolved V genes explain less than half, and the rest is unexplained. That table is the source of V, J and clone size, and D and trimming were worked out from the DNA. The sample table shows 150,000 to 200,000 clones, and more than 65% are seen once. Of the sample, 1.5% to 2% is held by the ten largest clones.

The receptor was isolated from a woman younger than 45 in good health and CMV-seronegative. Sequenced sample: PBMCs. The chain is assembled from TRBV6-1 and TRBJ2-1; TRBD2 is possibly the D segment (5 matching bases). The CDR3: CASSELLATYNEQFF. The DNA sequence is given as TGTGCCAGCAGTGAACTGCTAGCTACCTACAATGAGCAGTTCTTC.